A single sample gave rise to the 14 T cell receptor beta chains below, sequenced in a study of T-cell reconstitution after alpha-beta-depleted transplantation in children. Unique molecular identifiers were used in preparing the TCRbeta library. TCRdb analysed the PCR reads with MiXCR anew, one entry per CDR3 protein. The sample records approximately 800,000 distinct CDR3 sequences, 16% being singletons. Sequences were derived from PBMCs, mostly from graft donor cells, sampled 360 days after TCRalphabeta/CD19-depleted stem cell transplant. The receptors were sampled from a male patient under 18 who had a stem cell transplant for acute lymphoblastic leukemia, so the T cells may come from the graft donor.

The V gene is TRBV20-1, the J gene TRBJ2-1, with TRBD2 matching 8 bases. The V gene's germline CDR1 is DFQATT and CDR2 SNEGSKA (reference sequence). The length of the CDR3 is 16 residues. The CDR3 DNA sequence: TGCGCCCCCAGGCAATTTAGCGGGGCATCCTACAATGAGCAGTTCTTC. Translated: CAPRQFSGASYNEQFF.

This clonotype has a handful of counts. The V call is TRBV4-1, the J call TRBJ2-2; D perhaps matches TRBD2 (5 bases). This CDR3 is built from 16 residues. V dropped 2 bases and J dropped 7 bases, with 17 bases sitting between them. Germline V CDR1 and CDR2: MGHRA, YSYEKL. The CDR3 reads CASSQRGLAGIGELFF. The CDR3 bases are TGCGCCAGCAGCCAAAGAGGGCTAGCTGGGATCGGGGAGCTGTTTTTT.

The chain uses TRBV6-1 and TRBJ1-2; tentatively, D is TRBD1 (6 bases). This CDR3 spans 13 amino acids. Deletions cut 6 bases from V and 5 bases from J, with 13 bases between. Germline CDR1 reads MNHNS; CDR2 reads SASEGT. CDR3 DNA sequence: TGTGCCAGCAGAGATAGGACAGTTTATGGCTACACCTTC. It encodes CASRDRTVYGYTF.

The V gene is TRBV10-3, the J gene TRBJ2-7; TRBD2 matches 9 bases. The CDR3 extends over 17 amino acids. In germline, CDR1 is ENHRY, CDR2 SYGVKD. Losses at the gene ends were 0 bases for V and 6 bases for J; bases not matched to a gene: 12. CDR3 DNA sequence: TGTGCCATCAGTGAGTCTGGGGAGGCGGGAGGGCCCCGCGAGCAGTACTTC. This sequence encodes CAISESGEAGGPREQYF.

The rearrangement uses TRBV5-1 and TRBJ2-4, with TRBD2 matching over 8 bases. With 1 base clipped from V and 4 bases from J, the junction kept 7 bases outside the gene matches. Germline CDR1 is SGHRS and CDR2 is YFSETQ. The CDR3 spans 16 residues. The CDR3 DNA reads TGCGCCAGCAGCTTGACAGCAGGACTAGCTAAAAACATTCAGTACTTC. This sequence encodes CASSLTAGLAKNIQYF.

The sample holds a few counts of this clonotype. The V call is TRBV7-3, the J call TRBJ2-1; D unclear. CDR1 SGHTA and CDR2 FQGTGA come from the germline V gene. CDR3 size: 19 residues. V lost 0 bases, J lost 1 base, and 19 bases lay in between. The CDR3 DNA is TGTGCCAGCAGCTTAACTATAGGGCAGGTCCTCTTATCCTACAATGAGCAGTTCTTC. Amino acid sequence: CASSLTIGQVLLSYNEQFF.

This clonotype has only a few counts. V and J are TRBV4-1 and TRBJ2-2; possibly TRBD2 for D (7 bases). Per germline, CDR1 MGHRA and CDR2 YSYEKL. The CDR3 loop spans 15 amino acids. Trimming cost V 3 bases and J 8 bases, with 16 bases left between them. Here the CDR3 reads CASSHFEGGEGELFF. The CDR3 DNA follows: TGCGCCAGCAGCCATTTCGAAGGGGGGGAAGGGGAGCTGTTTTTT.

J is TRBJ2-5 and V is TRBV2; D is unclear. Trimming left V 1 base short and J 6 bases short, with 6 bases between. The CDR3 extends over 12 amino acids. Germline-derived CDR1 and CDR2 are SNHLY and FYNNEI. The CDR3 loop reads CASSEVRKTQYF. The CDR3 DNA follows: TGTGCCAGCAGTGAAGTTAGAAAGACCCAGTACTTC.

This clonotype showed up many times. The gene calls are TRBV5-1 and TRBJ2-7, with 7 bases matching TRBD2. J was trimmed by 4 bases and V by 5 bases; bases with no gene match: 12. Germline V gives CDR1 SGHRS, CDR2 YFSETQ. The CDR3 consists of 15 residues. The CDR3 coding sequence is TGCGCCAGCAGAAGAGCTAGCGGAGAGGATTACGAGCAGTACTTC. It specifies CASRRASGEDYEQYF.

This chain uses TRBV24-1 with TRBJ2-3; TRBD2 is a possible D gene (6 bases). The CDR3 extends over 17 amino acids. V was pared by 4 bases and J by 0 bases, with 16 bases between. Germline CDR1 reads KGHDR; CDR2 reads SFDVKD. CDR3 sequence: CATSDPLAAPSTDTQYF. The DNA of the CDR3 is TGTGCCACCAGTGACCCCTTAGCGGCCCCTAGCACAGATACGCAGTATTTT.

CDR3 region: CASSRLAGGDEQFF. DNA for the CDR3: TGCGCCAGCAGCAGACTAGCGGGAGGCGATGAGCAGTTCTTC. The rearrangement joins TRBV5-1 to TRBJ2-1, with 13 bases aligning to TRBD2. The ends lost 4 bases at V and 8 bases at J; junction bases unmatched: 3. The CDR3 sequence is 14 residues long. Germline CDR1 reads SGHRS; CDR2 reads YFSETQ.

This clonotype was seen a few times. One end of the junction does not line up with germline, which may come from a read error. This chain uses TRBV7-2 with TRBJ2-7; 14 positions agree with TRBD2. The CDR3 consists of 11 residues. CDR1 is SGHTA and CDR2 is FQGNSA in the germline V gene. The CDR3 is CASSPGTSGRF. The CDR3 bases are TGTGCCAGCAGCCCCGGGACTAGCGGGAGATTC.

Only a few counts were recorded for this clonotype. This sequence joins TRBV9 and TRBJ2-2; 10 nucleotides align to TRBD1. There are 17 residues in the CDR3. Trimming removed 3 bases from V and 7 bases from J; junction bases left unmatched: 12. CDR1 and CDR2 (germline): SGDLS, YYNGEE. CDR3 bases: TGTGCCAGCAGCGAAGGGACAGGGGCCCTCGGGGTCGGGGAGCTGTTTTTT. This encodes CASSEGTGALGVGELFF.

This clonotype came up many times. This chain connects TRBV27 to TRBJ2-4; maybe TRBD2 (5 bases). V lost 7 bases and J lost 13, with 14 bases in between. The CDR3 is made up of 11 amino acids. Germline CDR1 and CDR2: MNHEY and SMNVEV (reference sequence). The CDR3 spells CASINYSGQYF. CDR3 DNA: TGTGCCAGCATCAACTACAGCGGCCAGTACTTC.